The sequence of this T cell receptor beta chain was determined in a study of cytomegalovirus exposure and HLA in healthy donors. These donors counted as nominally healthy when sampled, but unrecorded immune exposures were likely. Comment on this clone: Its antigen is not known.

The CDR3 has 16 residues. CDR1 MGHRA and CDR2 YSYEKL come from the germline V gene. The V end was cut by 0 bases, the J end by 0 bases, with 11 bases between. Study results and caveats: Prior analysis indicated that the majority of TCR beta V segments exhibited productivity approximately 87% or approximately 30% of the time.

The PCR used 60 Vbeta and 13 Jbeta primers. Assay used: immunoSEQ multiplex PCR; TCRdb lists only in-frame clones, some missing. The sample yields 150,000 or so clones, 65% to 85% seen once. The V gene is TRBV4-1, the J gene TRBJ2-5; D is possibly TRBD1 (6 bases). This receptor was taken from a woman aged 35 to 49 in good health and CMV-seropositive. What was sequenced was PBMCs. CDR3 sequence reads: CASSQDGTRYQETQYF. CDR3 DNA: TGCGCCAGCAGCCAAGACGGGACACGGTACCAAGAGACCCAGTACTTC.